This note documents a single TCR beta chain sequence. This record comes from a study of T cell changes during pregnancy in multiple sclerosis. Sequenced by immunoSEQ multiplex PCR; TCRdb stores in-frame clones only, minus some. The sample includes about 80,000 clones, about nine tenths of them seen just once. V was clipped by 6 bases and J by 4 bases; unmatched bases: 15. CDR1 and CDR2 (germline): LNHDA, SQIVND (reference sequence). CDR3 length: 17 residues. This specimen consisted of peripheral blood, obtained before pregnancy. This clonotype originated in a female donor with multiple sclerosis, enrolled in a pregnancy study. The chain uses TRBV19 and TRBJ1-5, with TRBD1 matching over 7 bases. The CDR3 region has the DNA TGTGCCAGTAGCCCCAATTCGTTAGGGGGCACGAATCAGCCCCAGCATTTT. This sequence encodes CASSPNSLGGTNQPQHF.